This T cell receptor (beta chain) emerged from a study of radiotherapy plus CTLA-4 blockade in lung cancer (dated by TCRdb to about 2018). With respect to the entire study: Objective responses occurred in around 19% of enrolled patients, and under 40% achieved disease control. The paper as a whole reports these results and caveats: The strongest predictors of response, as reported, were early dynamic changes in blood T cell clones along with a rise in serum interferon-beta after radiation. TCR clones derived from tumors expanded in peripheral blood after treatment with radiotherapy and ipilimumab.

The library was prepared using the immunoSEQ multiplex PCR assay. TCRdb's version of the immuneACCESS table is confined to in-frame rearrangements and falls short of the full clone set. An unresolved V gene accounts for under half of the shortfall where checked; the remainder is of unknown origin. A total of roughly 50,000 clones appear in this sample, around 77% of them only once. The ten biggest clones cover around 10% of the sample. Worth noting for this clone: Its antigen has not been determined. No base quality values were provided; no much bigger clone lies one nucleotide off.

Taken from cysteine to phenylalanine, the CDR3 has 14 residues. The kept DNA is CDR3 alone, 42 bases in frame from the first base. V lost 7 bases and J lost 7 bases; the stretch between them is 17 bases long. For CDR1 and CDR2, the germline V gene (reference sequence) lists SGHNT and YYREEE. The study tested focal radiation therapy combined with CTLA-4 blockade (ipilimumab) in patients with chemo-refractory metastatic non-small-cell lung cancer. The receptor was isolated from a human donor with non-small cell lung cancer who had stable disease on radiotherapy plus ipilimumab. The chain is made from TRBV5-4 and TRBJ1-4; matching of 5 bases hints at TRBD1 as the D gene. The sample was peripheral blood, taken from a patient treated with radiotherapy plus ipilimumab. CDR3 protein: CASHLAGGGEKLFF. The nucleotide sequence is given as TGTGCCAGCCATTTAGCGGGCGGGGGTGAAAAACTGTTTTTT.